This T cell receptor beta chain was captured in a study of T cells expressing NK-cell markers. Study details: TCR beta repertoires came from sorted CD3+CD56+NKG2C+, CD3+CD56+NKG2C- and CD3+CD56-NKG2C+ T cells. There were seven HCMV-seropositive donors and one seronegative donor among the eight sequenced.

What made the TCR beta cDNA was 5'RACE template switching with UMIs. After re-calling the 5' RACE reads, TCRdb lists one entry per CDR3 protein, DNA absent. The sample has about 160,000 distinct CDR3 sequences, and its top ten clones hold 20% to 25%. The CDR3 loop spans 16 amino acids. Germline V gives CDR1 SGHDN, CDR2 FVKESK. The sequenced material came from blood T cells: a sorted CD56 or NKG2C T cell subset, CD4+ or CD8+ T cells, or bulk PBMC T cells (not recorded which). This sequence was found in a man between 18 and 69 years old in good health. V usage is TRBV14 and J usage is TRBJ2-3. CDR3 protein: CASSRRVLHSTDTQYF.